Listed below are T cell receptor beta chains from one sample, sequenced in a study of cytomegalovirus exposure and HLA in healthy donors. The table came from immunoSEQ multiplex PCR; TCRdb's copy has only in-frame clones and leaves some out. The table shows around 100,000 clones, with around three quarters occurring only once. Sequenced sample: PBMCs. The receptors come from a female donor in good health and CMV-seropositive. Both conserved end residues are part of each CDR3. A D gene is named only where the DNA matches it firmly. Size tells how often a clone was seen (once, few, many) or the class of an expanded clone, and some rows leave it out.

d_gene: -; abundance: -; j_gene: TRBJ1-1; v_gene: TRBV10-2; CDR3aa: CASSDYGGKAFF; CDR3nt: TGCGCCAGCAGTGATTATGGGGGGAAAGCTTTCTTT
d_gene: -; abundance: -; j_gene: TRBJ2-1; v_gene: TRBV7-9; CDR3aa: CASSLRGGGSWYNEQFF; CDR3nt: TGTGCCAGCAGCTTAAGGGGGGGCGGGAGTTGGTACAATGAGCAGTTCTTC
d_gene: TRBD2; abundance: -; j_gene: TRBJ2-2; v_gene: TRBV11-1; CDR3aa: CASTLGLAGTGELFF; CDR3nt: TGTGCCAGCACCCTGGGACTAGCGGGGACCGGGGAGCTGTTTTTT
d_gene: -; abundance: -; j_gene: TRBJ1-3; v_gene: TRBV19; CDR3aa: CASSMDYSGNTIYF; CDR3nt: TGTGCCAGTAGTATGGACTACTCTGGAAACACCATATATTTT
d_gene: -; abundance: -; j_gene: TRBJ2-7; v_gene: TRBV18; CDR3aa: CASSLRGEQYF; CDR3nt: TGTGCCAGCTCGCTACGGGGAGAGCAGTACTTC
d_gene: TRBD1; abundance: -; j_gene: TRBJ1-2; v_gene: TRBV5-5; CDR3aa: CASSWEQGAAGYTF; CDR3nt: TGTGCCAGCAGCTGGGAACAGGGGGCGGCTGGCTACACCTTC
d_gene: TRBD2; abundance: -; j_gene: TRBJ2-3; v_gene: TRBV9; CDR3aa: CASSVPGLAGGTDTQYF; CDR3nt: TGTGCCAGCAGCGTGCCGGGACTAGCGGGAGGTACAGATACGCAGTATTTT
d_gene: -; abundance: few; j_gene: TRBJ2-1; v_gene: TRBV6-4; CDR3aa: CASSRYGSLDEQFF; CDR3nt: TGTGCCAGCAGTAGGTACGGGAGTCTGGATGAGCAGTTCTTC
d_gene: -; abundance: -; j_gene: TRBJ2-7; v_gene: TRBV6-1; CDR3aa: CASSKVGGREQYF; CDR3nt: TGTGCCAGCAGTAAGGTGGGGGGTCGCGAGCAGTACTTC
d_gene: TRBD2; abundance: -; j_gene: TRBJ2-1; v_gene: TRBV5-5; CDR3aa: CASSSFGTSGKEGSYNEQFF; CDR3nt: TGTGCCAGCAGCTCCTTTGGGACTAGCGGGAAGGAAGGGAGCTACAATGAGCAGTTCTTC
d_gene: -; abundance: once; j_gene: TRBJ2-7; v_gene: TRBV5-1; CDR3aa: CASSPTGHEQYF; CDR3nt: TGCGCCAGCAGCCCGACAGGTCACGAGCAGTACTTC
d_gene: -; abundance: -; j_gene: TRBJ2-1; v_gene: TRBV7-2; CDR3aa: CASSLNYRQLQEQFF; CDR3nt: TGTGCCAGCAGCTTAAACTACAGGCAGTTACAAGAGCAGTTCTTC
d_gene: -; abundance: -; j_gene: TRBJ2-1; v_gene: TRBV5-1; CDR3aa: CASTHTGRNEQFF; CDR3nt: TGCGCCAGCACCCATACAGGGCGCAATGAGCAGTTCTTC
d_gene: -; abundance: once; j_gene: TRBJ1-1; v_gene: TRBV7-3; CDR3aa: CASSLGSSGTEAFF; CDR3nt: TGTGCCAGCAGCTTAGGGTCAAGCGGCACTGAAGCTTTCTTT
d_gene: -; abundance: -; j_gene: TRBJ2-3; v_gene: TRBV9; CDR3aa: CASSVDGGVGDTQYF; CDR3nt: TGTGCCAGCAGCGTAGATGGAGGGGTGGGCGATACGCAGTATTTT
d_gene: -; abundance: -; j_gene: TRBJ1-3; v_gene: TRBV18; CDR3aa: CASCLGAASGNTIYF; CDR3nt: TGTGCCAGCTGCCTCGGAGCAGCCTCTGGAAACACCATATATTTT
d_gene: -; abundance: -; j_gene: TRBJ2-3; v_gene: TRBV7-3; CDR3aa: CASSLSLAADTQYF; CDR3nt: TGTGCCAGCAGCTTAAGTCTAGCAGCAGATACGCAGTATTTT
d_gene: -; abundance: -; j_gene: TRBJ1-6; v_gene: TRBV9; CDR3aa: CASSVGPSSYNSPLHF; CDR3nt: TGTGCCAGCAGCGTGGGGCCCAGCTCCTATAATTCACCCCTCCACTTT
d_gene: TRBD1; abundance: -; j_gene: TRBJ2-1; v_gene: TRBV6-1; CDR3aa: CASSPRTGEPFF; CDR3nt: TGTGCCAGCAGCCCGCGGACAGGGGAGCCGTTCTTC
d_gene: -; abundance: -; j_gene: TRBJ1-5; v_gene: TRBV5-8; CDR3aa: CASSLEGTPQHF; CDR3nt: TGTGCCAGCAGCTTGGAGGGGACACCCCAGCATTTT
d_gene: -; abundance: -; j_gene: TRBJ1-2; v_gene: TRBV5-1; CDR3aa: CASTPPGAAYGYTF; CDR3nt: TGCGCCAGCACCCCCCCAGGGGCCGCCTATGGCTACACCTTC
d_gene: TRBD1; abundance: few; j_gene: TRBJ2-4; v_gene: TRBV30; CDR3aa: CAWSPGQVAKNIQYF; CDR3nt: TGTGCCTGGAGTCCAGGACAGGTAGCCAAAAACATTCAGTACTTC
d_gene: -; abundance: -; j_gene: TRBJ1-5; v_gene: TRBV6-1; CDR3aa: CASGTQGPARPQHF; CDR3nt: TGTGCCAGCGGCACTCAGGGGCCCGCAAGGCCCCAGCATTTT
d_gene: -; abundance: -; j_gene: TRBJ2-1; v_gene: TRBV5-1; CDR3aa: CASSAYGQSSYNEQFF; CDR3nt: TGCGCCAGCAGCGCTTATGGACAGTCATCCTACAATGAGCAGTTCTTC
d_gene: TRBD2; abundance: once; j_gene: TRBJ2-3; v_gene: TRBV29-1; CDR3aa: CSVAATSGVDTQYF; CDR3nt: TGCAGCGTGGCGGCGACTAGCGGGGTAGATACGCAGTATTTT
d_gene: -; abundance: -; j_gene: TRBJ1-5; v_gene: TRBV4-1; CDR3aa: CASSQQGTLNSNQPQHF; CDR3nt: TGCGCCAGCAGTCAACAGGGAACCCTTAATAGCAATCAGCCCCAGCATTTT
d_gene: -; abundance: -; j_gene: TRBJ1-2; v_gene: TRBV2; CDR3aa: CASSKAGAPGGGYTF; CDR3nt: TGTGCCAGCAGTAAAGCGGGGGCACCCGGCGGTGGCTACACCTTC
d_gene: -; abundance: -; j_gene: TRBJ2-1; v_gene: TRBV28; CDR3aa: CASTVSGAYNEQFF; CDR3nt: TGTGCCAGCACCGTCAGCGGAGCCTACAATGAGCAGTTCTTC
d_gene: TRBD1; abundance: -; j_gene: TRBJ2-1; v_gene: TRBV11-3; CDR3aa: CASSPGTGTNNEQFF; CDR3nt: TGTGCCAGCAGCCCCGGGACAGGGACGAACAATGAGCAGTTCTTC
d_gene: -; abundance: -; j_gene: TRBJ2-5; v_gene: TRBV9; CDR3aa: CASSVGPTGGETQYF; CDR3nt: TGTGCCAGCAGCGTAGGCCCAACAGGTGGAGAGACCCAGTACTTC
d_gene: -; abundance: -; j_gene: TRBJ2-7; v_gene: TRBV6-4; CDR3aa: CASTDKGPQEGLHPSYEQYF; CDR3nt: TGTGCCAGCACCGACAAGGGCCCCCAGGAGGGACTTCACCCCTCCTACGAGCAGTACTTC
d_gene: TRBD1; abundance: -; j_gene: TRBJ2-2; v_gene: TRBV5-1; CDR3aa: CASSSSTGQTGELFF; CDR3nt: TGCGCCAGCAGCTCGTCGACAGGGCAAACCGGGGAGCTGTTTTTT
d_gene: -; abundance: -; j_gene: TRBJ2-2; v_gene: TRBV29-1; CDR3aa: CSVRGASNTGELFF; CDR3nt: TGCAGCGTTCGGGGAGCTAGTAACACCGGGGAGCTGTTTTTT
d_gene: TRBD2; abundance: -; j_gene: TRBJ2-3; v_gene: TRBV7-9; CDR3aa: CASSFSLAGVGDTQYF; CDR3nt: TGTGCCAGCAGCTTTTCCCTAGCGGGGGTGGGAGATACGCAGTATTTT
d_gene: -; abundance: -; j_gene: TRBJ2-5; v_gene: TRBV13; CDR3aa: CASSLRETQYF; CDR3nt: TGTGCCAGCAGCTTACGAGAGACCCAGTACTTC
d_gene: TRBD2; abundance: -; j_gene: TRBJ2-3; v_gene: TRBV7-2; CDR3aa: CASSLTSGVDTQYF; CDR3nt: TGTGCCAGCAGCTTGACTAGCGGGGTAGATACGCAGTATTTT
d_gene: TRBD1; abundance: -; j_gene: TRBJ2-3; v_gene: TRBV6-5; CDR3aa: CASSYGGQGTDTQYF; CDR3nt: TGTGCCAGCAGTTACGGGGGACAGGGAACAGATACGCAGTATTTT
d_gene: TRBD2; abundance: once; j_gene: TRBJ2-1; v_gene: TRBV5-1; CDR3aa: CASSLGTTGNEQFF; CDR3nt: TGCGCCAGCAGTCTAGGGACTACGGGCAATGAGCAGTTCTTC
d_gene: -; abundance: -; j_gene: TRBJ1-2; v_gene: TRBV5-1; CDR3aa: CASTDGEGYGYTF; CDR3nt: TGCGCCAGCACCGACGGGGAGGGCTATGGCTACACCTTC
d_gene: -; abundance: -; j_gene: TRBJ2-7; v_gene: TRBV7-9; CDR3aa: CSSSFGLTEQYF; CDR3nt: TGTTCCAGCAGCTTTGGGCTGACCGAGCAGTACTTC
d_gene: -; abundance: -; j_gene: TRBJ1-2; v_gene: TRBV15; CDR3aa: CATSRDRGETYGYTF; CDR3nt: TGTGCCACCAGCAGAGATCGGGGGGAGACCTATGGCTACACCTTC
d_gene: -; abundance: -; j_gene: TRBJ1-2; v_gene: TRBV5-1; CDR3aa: CASSLWQSDYGYTF; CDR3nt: TGCGCCAGCAGCTTGTGGCAGTCCGACTATGGCTACACCTTC
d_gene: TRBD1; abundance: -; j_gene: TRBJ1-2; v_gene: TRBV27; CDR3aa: CASRYFPSTGFDRGYTF; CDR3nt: TGTGCCAGCAGATATTTTCCCTCGACAGGGTTTGACCGTGGCTACACCTTC
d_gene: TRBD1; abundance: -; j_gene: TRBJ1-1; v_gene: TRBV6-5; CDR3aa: CASSPTGGFRTEAFF; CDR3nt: TGTGCCAGCAGTCCCACAGGGGGCTTTCGTACTGAAGCTTTCTTT
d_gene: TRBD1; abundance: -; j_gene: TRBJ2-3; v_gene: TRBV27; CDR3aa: CASSQTGQRLDTQYF; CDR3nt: TGTGCCAGCAGTCAAACGGGACAGCGATTAGATACGCAGTATTTT
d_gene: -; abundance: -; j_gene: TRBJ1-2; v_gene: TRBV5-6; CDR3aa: CASSYRDTVNYGYTF; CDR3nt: TGTGCCAGCAGTTATCGGGACACCGTAAACTATGGCTACACCTTC
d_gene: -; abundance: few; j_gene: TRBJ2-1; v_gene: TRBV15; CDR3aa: CATSRGGPSSSYNEQFF; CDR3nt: TGTGCCACCAGCAGAGGGGGGCCCAGCAGCTCCTACAATGAGCAGTTCTTC
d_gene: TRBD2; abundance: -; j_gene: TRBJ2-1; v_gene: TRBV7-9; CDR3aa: CASSWQSGGLPDEQFF; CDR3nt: TGTGCCAGCAGCTGGCAATCGGGGGGGCTCCCCGATGAGCAGTTCTTC
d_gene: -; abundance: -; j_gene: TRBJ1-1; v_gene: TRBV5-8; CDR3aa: CASRGQNTEAFF; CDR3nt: TGTGCCAGCAGAGGACAGAACACTGAAGCTTTCTTT
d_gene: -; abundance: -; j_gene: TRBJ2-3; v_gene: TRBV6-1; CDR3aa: CASSEARGGAVDTQYF; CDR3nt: TGTGCCAGCAGTGAAGCGCGAGGGGGGGCCGTAGATACGCAGTATTTT
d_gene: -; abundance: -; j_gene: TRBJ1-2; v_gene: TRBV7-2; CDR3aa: CASSLGTANYGYTF; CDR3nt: TGTGCCAGCAGCTTAGGGACAGCTAACTATGGCTACACCTTC
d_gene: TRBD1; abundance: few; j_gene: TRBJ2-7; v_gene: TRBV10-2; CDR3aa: CASTTGGSGSYEQYF; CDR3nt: TGCGCCAGCACTACAGGGGGGTCCGGCTCCTACGAGCAGTACTTC